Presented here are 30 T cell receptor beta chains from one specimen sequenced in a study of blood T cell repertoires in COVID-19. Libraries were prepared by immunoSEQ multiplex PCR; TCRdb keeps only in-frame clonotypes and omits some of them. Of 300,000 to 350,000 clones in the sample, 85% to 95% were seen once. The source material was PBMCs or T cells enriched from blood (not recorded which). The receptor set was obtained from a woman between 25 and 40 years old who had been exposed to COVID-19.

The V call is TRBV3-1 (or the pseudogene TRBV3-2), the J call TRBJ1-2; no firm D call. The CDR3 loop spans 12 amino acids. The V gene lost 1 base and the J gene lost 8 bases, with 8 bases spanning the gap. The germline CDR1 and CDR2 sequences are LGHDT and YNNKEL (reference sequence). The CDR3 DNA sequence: TGTGCCAGCAGCCAAGTAGGAGAGGGCTACACCTTC. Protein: CASSQVGEGYTF.

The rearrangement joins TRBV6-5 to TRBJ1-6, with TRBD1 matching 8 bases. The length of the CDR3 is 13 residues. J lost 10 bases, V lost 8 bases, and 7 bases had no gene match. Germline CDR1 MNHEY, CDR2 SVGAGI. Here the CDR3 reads CASSDRAESPLHF. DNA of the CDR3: TGTGCCAGCTCGGACAGGGCGGAGTCACCCCTCCACTTT.

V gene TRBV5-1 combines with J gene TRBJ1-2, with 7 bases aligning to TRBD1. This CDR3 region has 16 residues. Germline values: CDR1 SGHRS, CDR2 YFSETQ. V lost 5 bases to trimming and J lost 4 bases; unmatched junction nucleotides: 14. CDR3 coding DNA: TGCGCCAGCAGTTCCACAGGGGTCCCCCTCTCCTATGGCTACACCTTC. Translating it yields CASSSTGVPLSYGYTF.

The CDR3 DNA reads TGTGCCAGTAGTATAGGACAGGGGAACACCGGGGAGCTGTTTTTT. It specifies CASSIGQGNTGELFF. The V gene is TRBV19, the J gene TRBJ2-2, with TRBD1 matching over 7 bases. Germline V gene data show CDR1 as LNHDA and CDR2 as SQIVND (reference sequence). V lost 1 base, J lost 1 base, and 0 bases stayed unmatched. This CDR3 is 15 amino acids long.

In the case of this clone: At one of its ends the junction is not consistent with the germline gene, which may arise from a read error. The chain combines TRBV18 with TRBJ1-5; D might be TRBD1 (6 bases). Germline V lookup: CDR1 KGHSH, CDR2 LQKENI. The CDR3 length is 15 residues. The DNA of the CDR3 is TGTGCCAGCCCACCAACAGGGAGAAGCAATCAGCCCCAGCATTTT. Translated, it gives CASPPTGRSNQPQHF.

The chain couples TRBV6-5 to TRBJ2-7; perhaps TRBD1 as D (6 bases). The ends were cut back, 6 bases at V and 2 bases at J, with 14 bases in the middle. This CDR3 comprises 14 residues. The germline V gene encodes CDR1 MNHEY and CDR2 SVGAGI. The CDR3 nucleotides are TGTGCCAGCAGCCACGACAGGCTTACCTACGAGCAGTACTTC. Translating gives CASSHDRLTYEQYF.

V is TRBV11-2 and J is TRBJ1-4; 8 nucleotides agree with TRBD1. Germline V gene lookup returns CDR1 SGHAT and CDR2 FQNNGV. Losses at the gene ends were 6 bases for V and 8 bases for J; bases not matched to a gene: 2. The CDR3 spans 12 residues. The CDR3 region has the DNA TGTGCCAGCAGGTACAGGGGGGAAAAACTGTTTTTT. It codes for CASRYRGEKLFF.

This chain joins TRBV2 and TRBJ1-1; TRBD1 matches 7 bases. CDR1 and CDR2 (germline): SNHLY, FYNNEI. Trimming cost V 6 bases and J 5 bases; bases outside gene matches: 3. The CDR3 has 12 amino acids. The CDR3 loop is CASRGGGTEAFF. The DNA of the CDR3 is TGTGCCAGCAGAGGGGGCGGGACTGAAGCTTTCTTT.

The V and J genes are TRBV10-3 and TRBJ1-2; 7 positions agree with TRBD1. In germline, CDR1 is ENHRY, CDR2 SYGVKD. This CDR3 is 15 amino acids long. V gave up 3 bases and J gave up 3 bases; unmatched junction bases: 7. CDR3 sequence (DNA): TGTGCCATCAGTGATCACTACAGGGGAGACTATGGCTACACCTTC. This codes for CAISDHYRGDYGYTF.

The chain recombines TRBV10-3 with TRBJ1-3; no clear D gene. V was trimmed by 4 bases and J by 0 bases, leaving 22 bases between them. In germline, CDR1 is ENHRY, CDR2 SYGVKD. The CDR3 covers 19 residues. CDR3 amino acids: CAISGNFFLPLSSGNTIYF. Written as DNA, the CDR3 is TGTGCCATCAGTGGAAACTTCTTTCTCCCTCTTAGCTCTGGAAACACCATATATTTT.

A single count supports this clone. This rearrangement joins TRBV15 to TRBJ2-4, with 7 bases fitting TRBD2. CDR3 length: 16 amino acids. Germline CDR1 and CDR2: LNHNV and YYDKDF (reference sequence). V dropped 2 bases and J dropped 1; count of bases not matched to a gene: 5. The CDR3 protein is CATSRKIGGAKNIQYF. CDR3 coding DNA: TGTGCCACCAGCAGAAAGATCGGGGGGGCCAAAAACATTCAGTACTTC.

The DNA of the CDR3 is TGTGCCAGCAGTCCTCTCTACGAGCAGTACTTC. Amino acids: CASSPLYEQYF. V usage is TRBV28 and J usage is TRBJ2-7; D not certain. Trimming stripped 5 bases from V and 3 bases from J, with 5 bases between. The germline gives CDR1 MDHEN, CDR2 SYDVKM. The CDR3 totals 11 residues.

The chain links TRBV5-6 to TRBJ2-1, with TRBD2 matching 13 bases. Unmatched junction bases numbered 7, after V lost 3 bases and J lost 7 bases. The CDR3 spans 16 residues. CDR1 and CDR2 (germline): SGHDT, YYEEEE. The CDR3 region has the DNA TGTGCCAGCAGCTGGACTAGCGGGGGCCCCAGGAATGAGCAGTTCTTC. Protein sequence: CASSWTSGGPRNEQFF. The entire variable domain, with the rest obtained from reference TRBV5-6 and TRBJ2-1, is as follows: DAGVTQSPTHLIKTRGQQVTLRCSPKSGHDTVSWYQQALGQGPQFIFQYYEEEERQRGNFPDRFSGHQFPNYSSELNVNALLLGDSALYLCASSWTSGGPRNEQFFGPGTRLTVL.

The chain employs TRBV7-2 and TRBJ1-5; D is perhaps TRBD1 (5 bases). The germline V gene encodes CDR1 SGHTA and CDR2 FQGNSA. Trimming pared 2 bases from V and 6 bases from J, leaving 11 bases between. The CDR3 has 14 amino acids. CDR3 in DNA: TGTGCCAGCAGCTTATACCGGGGGAGTCAGCCCCAGCATTTT. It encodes CASSLYRGSQPQHF.

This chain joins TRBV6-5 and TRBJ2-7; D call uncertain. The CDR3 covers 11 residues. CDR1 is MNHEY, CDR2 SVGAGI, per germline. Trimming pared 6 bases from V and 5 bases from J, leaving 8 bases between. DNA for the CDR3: TGTGCCAGCAGGAAAACGGACGAGCAGTACTTC. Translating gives CASRKTDEQYF.

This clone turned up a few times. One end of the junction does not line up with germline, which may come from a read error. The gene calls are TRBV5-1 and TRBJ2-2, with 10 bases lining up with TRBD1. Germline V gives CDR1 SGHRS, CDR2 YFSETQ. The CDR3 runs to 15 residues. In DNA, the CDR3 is TGCGCCAGCCGCTTAGGGACAGGGGTAGCCGGGGAGCTGTTTTTT. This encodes CASRLGTGVAGELFF.

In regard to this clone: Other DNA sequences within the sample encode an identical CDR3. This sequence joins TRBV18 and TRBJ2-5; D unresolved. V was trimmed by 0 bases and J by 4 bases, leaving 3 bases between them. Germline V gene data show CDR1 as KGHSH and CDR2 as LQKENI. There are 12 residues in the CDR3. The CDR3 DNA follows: TGTGCCAGCTCACCACCAGCAGAGACCCAGTACTTC. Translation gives CASSPPAETQYF.

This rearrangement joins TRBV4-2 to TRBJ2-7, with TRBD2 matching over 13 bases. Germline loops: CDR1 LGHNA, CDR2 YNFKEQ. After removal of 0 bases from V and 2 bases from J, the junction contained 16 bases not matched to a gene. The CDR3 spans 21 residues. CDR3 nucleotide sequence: TGTGCCAGCAGCCAAGAGACCGTCAGGACTAGCGGGGGAATTGGAACCTACGAGCAGTACTTC. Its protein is CASSQETVRTSGGIGTYEQYF.

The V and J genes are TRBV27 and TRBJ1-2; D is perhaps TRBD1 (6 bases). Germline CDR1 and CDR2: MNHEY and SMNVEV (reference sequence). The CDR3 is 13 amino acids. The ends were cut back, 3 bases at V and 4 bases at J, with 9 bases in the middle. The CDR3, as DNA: TGTGCCAGCAGTTTCTCACAGGGCTATGGCTACACCTTC. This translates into CASSFSQGYGYTF.

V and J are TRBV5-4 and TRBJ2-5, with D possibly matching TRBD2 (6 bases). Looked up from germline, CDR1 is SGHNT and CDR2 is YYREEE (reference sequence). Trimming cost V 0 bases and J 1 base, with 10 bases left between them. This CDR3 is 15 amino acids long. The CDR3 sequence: CASSLVAGTQETQYF. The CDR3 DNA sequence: TGTGCCAGCAGCTTGGTTGCGGGGACCCAAGAGACCCAGTACTTC.

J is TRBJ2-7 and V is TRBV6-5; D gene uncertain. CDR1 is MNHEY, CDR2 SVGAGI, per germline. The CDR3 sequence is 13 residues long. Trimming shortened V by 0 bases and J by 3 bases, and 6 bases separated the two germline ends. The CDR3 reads CASSYSAVYEQYF. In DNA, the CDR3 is TGTGCCAGCAGTTACTCGGCGGTCTACGAGCAGTACTTC.

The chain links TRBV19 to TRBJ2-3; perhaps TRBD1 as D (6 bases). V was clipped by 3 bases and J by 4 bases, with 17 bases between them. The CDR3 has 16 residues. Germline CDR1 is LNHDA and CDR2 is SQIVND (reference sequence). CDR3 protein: CASSISTGYSSDTQYF. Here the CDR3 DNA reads TGTGCCAGTAGTATTTCTACAGGGTACTCGTCAGATACGCAGTATTTT.

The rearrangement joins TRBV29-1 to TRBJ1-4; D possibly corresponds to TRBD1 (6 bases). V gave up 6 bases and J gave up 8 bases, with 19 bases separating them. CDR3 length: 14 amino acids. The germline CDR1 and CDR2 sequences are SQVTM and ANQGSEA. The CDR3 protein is CSVKKGGRREKLFF. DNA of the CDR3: TGCAGCGTAAAAAAGGGGGGGCGAAGGGAAAAACTGTTTTTT.

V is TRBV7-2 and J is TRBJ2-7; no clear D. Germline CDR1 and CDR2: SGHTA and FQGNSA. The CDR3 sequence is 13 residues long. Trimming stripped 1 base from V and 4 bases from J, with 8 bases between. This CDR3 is CASSLVVVYEQYF. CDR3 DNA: TGTGCCAGCAGCTTAGTAGTAGTTTACGAGCAGTACTTC.

In DNA, the CDR3 is TGTGCCAGCCGACCGGGGACAGGGGGATGGTATGGCTACACCTTC. Residues: CASRPGTGGWYGYTF. This rearrangement joins TRBV19 to TRBJ1-2; 11 nucleotides match TRBD1. Germline V gives CDR1 LNHDA, CDR2 SQIVND (reference sequence). Germline trimming cut 9 bases from V and 5 bases from J; bases unmatched to any gene: 11. This CDR3 is built from 15 residues.

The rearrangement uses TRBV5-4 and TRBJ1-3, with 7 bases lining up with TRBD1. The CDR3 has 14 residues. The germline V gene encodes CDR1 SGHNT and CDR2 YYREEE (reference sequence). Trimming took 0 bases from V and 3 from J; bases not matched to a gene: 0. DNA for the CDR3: TGTGCCAGCAGCTTGGGGGACAGTGGAAACACCATATATTTT. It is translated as CASSLGDSGNTIYF.

This CDR3 is CASSMAGNEQFF. The CDR3 coding sequence is TGTGCCAGTAGTATGGCGGGGAATGAGCAGTTCTTC. The gene calls are TRBV19 and TRBJ2-1, with a tentative D call TRBD2 (6 bases). Germline CDR1 LNHDA, CDR2 SQIVND (reference sequence). The V end was cut by 3 bases, the J end by 7 bases, with 7 bases between. The CDR3 has 12 amino acids.

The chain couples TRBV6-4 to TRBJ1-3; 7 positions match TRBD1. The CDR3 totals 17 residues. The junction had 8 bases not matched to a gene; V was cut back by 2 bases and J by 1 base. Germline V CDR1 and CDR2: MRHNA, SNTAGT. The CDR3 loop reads CASSDPTGNRSGNTIYF. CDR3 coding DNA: TGTGCCAGCAGTGACCCGACAGGGAATCGGTCTGGAAACACCATATATTTT.

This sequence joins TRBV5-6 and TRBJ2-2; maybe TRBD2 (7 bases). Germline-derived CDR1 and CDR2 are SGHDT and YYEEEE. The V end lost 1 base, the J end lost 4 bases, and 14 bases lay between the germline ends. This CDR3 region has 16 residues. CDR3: CASSLLRGAVTGELFF. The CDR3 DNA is TGTGCCAGCAGCTTGCTCCGGGGGGCGGTCACCGGGGAGCTGTTTTTT.

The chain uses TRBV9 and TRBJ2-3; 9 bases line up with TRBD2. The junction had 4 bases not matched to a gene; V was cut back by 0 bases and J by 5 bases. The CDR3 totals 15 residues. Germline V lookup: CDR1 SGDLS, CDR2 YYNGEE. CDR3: CASSVAASGVDTQYF. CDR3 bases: TGTGCCAGCAGCGTAGCGGCTAGCGGGGTAGATACGCAGTATTTT.